This T cell receptor beta chain was captured in a study of regulatory T cells in long-lasting Graves disease. Study-wide background: The criterion for persistent Graves' disease was over 5 years of antithyroid drugs with positive TSH receptor antibodies. Whole-study results and caveats: Preferential use of TRBV28, TRBJ1-2 and TRBJ2-5 was seen in persistent disease.

Sequencing libraries for TCR beta were prepared with iRepertoire HTBI primers and Arm-PCR of CDR3 regions. TCRdb recomputed calls from the multiplex PCR reads with MiXCR, one row per CDR3 protein. In the table there are 500,000 to 700,000 distinct CDR3 sequences, 25% to 35% of which are singletons. Germline loops: CDR1 SGDLS, CDR2 YYNGEE. The CDR3 is 15 residues long. V lost 0 bases, J lost 8 bases, and 5 bases stayed unmatched. As regards this clonotype: Antigen: not known.

The time point here: persistent/refractory GD, antithyroid drugs over 5 years with positive TRAb. TCR sequences were obtained from RNA taken from PBMCs. Each of the patients was recruited from an endocrinology department situated in Xi'an, China. The genes are TRBV9 and TRBJ1-4; 9 positions agree with TRBD1. This TCR derives from a female donor with Graves disease. Material: peripheral blood mononuclear cells (PBMCs), obtained when the disease was refractory, from a patient treated with antithyroid drugs. In nucleotides, the CDR3 is TGTGCCAGCAGCGTAGCTGGGGACAGGGACGAAAAACTGTTTTTT. Amino acid sequence: CASSVAGDRDEKLFF.